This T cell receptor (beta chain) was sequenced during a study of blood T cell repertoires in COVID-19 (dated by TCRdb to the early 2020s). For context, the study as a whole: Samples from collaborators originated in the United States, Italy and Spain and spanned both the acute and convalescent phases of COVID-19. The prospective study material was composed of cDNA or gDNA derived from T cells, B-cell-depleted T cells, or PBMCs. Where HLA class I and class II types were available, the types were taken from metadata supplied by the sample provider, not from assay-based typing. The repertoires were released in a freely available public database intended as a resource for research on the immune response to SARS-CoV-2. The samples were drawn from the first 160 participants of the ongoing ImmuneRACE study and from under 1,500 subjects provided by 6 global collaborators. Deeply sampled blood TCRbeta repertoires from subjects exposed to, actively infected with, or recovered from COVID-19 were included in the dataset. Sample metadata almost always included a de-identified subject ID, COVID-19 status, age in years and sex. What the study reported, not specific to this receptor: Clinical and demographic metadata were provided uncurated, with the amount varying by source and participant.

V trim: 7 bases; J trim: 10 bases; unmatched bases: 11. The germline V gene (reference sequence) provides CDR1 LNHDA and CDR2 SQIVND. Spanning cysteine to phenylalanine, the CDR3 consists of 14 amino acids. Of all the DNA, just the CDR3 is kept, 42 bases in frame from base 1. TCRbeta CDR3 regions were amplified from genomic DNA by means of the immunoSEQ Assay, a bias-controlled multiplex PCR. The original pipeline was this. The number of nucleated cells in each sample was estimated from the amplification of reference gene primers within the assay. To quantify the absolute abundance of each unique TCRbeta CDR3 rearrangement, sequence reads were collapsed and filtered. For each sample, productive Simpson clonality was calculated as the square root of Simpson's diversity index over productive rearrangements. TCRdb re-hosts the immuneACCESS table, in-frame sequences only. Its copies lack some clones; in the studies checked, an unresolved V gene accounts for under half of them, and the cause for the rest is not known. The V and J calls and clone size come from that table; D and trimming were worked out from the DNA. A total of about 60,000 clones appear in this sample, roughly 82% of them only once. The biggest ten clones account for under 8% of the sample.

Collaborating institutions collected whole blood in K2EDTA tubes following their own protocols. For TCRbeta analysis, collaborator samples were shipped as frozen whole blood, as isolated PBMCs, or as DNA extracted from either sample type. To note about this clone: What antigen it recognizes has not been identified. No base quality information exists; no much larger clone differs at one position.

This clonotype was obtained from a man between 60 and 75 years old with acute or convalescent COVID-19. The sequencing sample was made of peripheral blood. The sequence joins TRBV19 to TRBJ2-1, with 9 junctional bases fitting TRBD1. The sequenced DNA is TGTGCCAGTACCCGGGACAGGGCAGAATCCGAGCAGTTCTTC. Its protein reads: CASTRDRAESEQFF.